This T cell receptor (beta chain) was recorded in a study of T cell responses to AZD1222 COVID-19 vaccine (TCRdb year 2021). Regarding the complete study: AZD1222 recipients whose second dose came at about 4 weeks and those whose second dose came at about 12 weeks were combined into one group, since spike-specific TCR depth and breadth did not differ between the two schedules. Trial participants were enrolled by age into 18-55, 56-69 and 70-plus year subgroups, with around 140, 26 and 57 TCR-sequenced participants respectively. TCR sequencing covered over 230 trial participants: about 210 given two doses of AZD1222 and 26 given two doses of MenACWY control vaccine. The study at large found these results: Reportedly, almost half of the unique spike-specific TCRs recognized epitopes lying outside the regions that are mutated in the B.1.351 and B.1.1.7 variants. Participants were mostly white British, with more females than males. The authors suggested clonal diversity may have been underestimated. The 56-69-year group was small, and its depth increase did not reach significance, likely because of low power. Because no day 14 peak-response samples were available, repertoires were characterized only after the peak T cell response. After two AZD1222 doses, spike-specific TCR breadth and depth were significantly higher than at day 0 and than in MenACWY recipients. Conclusions about previously exposed vaccinees are limited, since just six or seven AZD1222 recipients were seropositive for SARS-CoV-2 at baseline. The vaccine-associated CD4 TCRs covered the entire spike protein, and the dominant responses fell in regions 160-218 and 743-854.

In its sample, this clone was seen once. What this receptor recognizes is not known. No base quality values were provided; no much bigger clone lies one nucleotide off. The time point label on this specimen signifies: baseline before first vaccination. Vaccinee samples were obtained from the UK trials COV001 and COV002, which included a single-blind randomized controlled phase 2/3 trial of AZD1222 (ChAdOx1 nCoV-19) in healthy adults. For TCRbeta chain sequencing, PBMC samples from trial participants were taken at day 0 and at day 28 after the second dose. The germline V gene (reference sequence) sets CDR1 to GTSNPN and CDR2 to SVGIG. Germline trimming amounts to 0 bases on V and 3 bases on J, with 8 as the count of junction bases outside the gene matches. Including cysteine and phenylalanine, the CDR3 has 16 amino acids. Of the read, only the CDR3 DNA is kept; its 48 bases are in frame from base 1.

The CDR3 regions of human TCRbeta chains were subjected to immunosequencing. Turning to the authors' computational methods: Repertoire TCRs were checked for matches against a reference library of SARS-CoV-2-specific TCRs that had been generated using the MIRA antigen-specificity platform. Breadth meant the fraction of unique TCRs that were SARS-CoV-2-associated, whereas depth meant the fraction of total T cells that were SARS-CoV-2-associated. Using the MIRA data, each spike-specific TCR was mapped to the spike region that the TCR reacts to and placed in a CD4 or CD8 class. Log10-transformed breadth and depth values were compared by one-way ANOVA with Sidak's multiple comparisons tests. The source is immuneACCESS, and TCRdb retained only in-frame sequences with V and J called. Part of the clones is not carried over; for the studies checked, unresolved V genes explain less than half of this, and the remainder is unexplained. Clone size and V and J calls were adopted from that table, with D and trimming inferred from the DNA. Recorded for this sample are 100,000 to 150,000 clones; roughly 92% of them occurred a single time. The leading ten clones occupy around 5% of the sample.

Sequences were derived from peripheral blood, sampled on day 0 of AZD1222 vaccination. This TCR derives from an adult in good health. Here the chain combines TRBV30 and TRBJ2-5; the central 9 bases match TRBD1. In nucleotide form, the sequence is TGTGCCTGGAGTGTGAGGGACAGGGTTCGGAAAGAGACCCAGTACTTC. This codes for CAWSVRDRVRKETQYF.